The clone carrying this T cell receptor (beta chain) showed up just a few times. Germline-derived CDR1 and CDR2 are SQVTM and ANQGSEA. V lost 2 bases, J lost 12 bases, and 11 bases stayed unmatched. CDR3 length: 13 amino acids. Building of the TCR beta libraries involved iRepertoire HTBI primers and Arm-PCR of CDR3 regions. One entry per CDR3 protein results from TCRdb running MiXCR on the multiplex PCR reads. The table shows about 380,000 distinct CDR3 sequences, with about 16% occurring only once. This sample was included in a study of regulatory T cells in long-lasting Graves disease. Time point given: newly diagnosed GD, antithyroid drugs for less than 3 months. PBMC-extracted RNA yielded the TCR library.

The sequence came from a female donor with Graves disease. The input for sequencing was peripheral blood mononuclear cells (PBMCs), taken at new diagnosis, from a patient treated with antithyroid drugs. The chain recombines TRBV29-1 with TRBJ1-2; TRBD1 matches at 8 bases. The CDR3 sequence is CSVESQGASGNTF. The CDR3 coding sequence is TGCAGCGTTGAAAGTCAGGGGGCGTCTGGTAACACCTTC.